This T cell receptor beta chain is from a study of control samples from healthy donors and cancer patients. Sequenced by immunoSEQ multiplex PCR; TCRdb stores in-frame clones only, minus some. Here the sample spans 130,000 or so clones, around 94% being singletons. There are 18 residues in the CDR3. Germline V gene data show CDR1 as MGHRA and CDR2 as YSYEKL. The J segment lost 3 bases and the V segment lost 4 bases, leaving 14 bases of the junction unmatched. The TCR was taken from a man in his sixties with colorectal cancer. Input material: PBMCs. The chain joins TRBV4-1 to TRBJ2-3; 9 positions agree with TRBD2. In DNA, the CDR3 is TGCGCCAGCAGCCCTAGGGTTTGGCGCGGGGGGGCGACAGATACGCAGTATTTT. Its translation is CASSPRVWRGGATDTQYF.